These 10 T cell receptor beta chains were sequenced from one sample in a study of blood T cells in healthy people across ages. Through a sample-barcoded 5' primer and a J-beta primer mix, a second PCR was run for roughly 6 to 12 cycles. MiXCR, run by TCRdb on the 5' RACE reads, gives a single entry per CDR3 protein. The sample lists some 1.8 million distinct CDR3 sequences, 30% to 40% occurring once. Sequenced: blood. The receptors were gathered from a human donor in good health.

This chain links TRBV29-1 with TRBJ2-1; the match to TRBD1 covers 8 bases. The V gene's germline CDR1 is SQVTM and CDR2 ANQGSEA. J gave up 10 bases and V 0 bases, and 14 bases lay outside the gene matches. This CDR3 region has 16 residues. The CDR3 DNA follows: TGCAGCGTTGAAGATTCCGGACAGGGCCCACCCTACGAGCAGTTCTTC. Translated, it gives CSVEDSGQGPPYEQFF.

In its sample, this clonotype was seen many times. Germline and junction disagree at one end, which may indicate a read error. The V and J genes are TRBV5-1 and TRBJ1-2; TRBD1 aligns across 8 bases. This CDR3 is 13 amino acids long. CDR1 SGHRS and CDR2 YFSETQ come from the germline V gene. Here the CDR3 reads CASSLDRAYGYTF. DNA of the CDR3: TGTGCCAGCAGCCTGGACAGGGCCTATGGCTACACCTTC. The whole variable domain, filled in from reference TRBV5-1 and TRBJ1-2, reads KAGVTQTPRYLIKTRGQQVTLSCSPISGHRSVSWYQQTPGQGLQFLFEYFSETQRNKGNFPGRFSGRQFSNSRSEMNVSTLELGDSALYLCASSLDRAYGYTFGSGTRLTVV.

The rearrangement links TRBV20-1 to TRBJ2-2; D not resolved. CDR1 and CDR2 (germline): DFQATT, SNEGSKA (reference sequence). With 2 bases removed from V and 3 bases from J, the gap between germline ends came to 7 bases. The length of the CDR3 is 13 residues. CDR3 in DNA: TGCAGTGCTAGAATGGGTTACACCGGGGAGCTGTTTTTT. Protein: CSARMGYTGELFF.

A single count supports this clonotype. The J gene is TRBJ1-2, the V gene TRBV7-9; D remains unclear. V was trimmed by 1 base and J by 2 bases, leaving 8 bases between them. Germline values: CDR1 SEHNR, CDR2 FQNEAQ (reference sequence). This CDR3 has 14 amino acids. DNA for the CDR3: TGTGCCAGCAGCTTAGACACAGAGAACTATGGCTACACCTTC. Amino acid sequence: CASSLDTENYGYTF. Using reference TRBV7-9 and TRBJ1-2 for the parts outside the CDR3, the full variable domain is DTGVSQNPRHKITKRGQNVTFRCDPISEHNRLYWYRQTLGQGPEFLTYFQNEAQLEKSRLLSDRFSAERPKGSFSTLEIQRTEQGDSAMYLCASSLDTENYGYTFGSGTRLTVV.

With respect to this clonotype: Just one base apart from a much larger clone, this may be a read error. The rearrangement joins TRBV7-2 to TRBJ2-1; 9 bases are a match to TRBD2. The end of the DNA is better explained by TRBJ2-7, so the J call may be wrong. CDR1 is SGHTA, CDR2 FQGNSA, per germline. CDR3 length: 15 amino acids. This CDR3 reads CASSLRGGGDNEQYF. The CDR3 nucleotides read TGTGCCAGCAGCCTGCGGGGGGGCGGGGACAATGAGCAGTACTTC.

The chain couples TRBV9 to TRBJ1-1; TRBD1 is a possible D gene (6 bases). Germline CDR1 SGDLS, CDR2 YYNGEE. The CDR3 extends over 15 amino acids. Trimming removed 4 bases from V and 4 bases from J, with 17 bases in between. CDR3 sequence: CASSLGGAGGTEAFF. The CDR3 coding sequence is TGTGCCAGCAGCTTAGGGGGGGCCGGTGGCACTGAAGCTTTCTTT.

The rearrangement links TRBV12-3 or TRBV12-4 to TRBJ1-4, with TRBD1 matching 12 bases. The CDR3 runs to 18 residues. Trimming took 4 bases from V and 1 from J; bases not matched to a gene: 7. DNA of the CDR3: TGTGCCAGCAGTTGGGACAGGGGGCTCGGTATAACTAATGAAAAACTGTTTTTT. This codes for CASSWDRGLGITNEKLFF.

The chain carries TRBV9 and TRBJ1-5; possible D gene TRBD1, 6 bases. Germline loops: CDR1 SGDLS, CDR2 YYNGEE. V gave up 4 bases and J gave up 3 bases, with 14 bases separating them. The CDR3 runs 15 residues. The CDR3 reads CASSPSTGYNQPQHF. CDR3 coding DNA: TGTGCCAGCAGCCCATCGACAGGTTACAATCAGCCCCAGCATTTT.

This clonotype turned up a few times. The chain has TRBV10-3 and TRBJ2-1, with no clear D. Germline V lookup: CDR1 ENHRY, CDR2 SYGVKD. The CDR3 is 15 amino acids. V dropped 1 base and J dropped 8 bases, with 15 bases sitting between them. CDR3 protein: CAISELVDPRDEQFF. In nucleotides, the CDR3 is TGTGCCATCAGTGAGTTGGTGGACCCTCGTGATGAGCAGTTCTTC.

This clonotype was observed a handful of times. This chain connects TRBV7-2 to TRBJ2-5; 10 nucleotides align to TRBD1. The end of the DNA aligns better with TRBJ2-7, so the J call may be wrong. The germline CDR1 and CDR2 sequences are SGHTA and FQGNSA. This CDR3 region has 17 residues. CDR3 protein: CASSFWVTPDRGSEQYF. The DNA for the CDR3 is TGTGCCAGCAGCTTTTGGGTAACTCCGGACAGGGGGAGCGAGCAGTACTTC.